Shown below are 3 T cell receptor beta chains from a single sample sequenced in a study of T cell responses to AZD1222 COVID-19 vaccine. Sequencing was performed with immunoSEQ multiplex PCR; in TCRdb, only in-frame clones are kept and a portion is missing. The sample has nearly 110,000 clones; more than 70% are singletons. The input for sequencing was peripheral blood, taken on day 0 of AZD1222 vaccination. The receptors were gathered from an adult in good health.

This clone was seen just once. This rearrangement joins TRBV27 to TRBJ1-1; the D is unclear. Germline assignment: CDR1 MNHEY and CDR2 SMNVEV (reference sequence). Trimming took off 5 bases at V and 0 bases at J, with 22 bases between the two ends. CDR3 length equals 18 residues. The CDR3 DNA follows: TGTGCCAGCAGTCGCCCGCCCAAGAGTTCCGTTATGAACACTGAAGCTTTCTTT. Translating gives CASSRPPKSSVMNTEAFF.

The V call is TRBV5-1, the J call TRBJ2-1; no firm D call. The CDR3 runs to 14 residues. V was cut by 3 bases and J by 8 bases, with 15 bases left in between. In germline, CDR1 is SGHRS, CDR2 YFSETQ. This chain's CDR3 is CASSWQSPEDEQFF. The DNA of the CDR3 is TGCGCCAGCAGCTGGCAGAGCCCCGAGGATGAGCAGTTCTTC.

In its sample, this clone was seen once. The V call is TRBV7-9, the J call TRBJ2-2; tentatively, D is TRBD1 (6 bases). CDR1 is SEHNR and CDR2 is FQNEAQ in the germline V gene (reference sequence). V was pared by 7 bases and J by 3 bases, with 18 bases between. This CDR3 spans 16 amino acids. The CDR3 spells CASTMRGTRDTGELFF. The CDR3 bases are TGTGCCAGCACTATGAGAGGGACACGAGACACCGGGGAGCTGTTTTTT.